The rows below give T cell receptor beta chains drawn from one sample of a study of T cell responses to AZD1222 COVID-19 vaccine. Sequenced by immunoSEQ multiplex PCR; TCRdb stores in-frame clones only, minus some. Of some 140,000 clones detected, roughly 93% appear once; the ten largest clones hold more than 4.5%. The sequences come from peripheral blood, collected on day 0 of AZD1222 vaccination. The receptor source for this set is an adult in good health. CDR3s include the opening cysteine and the closing phenylalanine or tryptophan. Fields, in order: V gene, J gene, CDR3 protein.

v_call: TRBV5-1; j_call: TRBJ2-1; cdr3_aa: CASSLGLAGNEQFF
v_call: TRBV7-9; j_call: TRBJ2-1; cdr3_aa: CASSWATTPYNEQFF
v_call: TRBV6-1; j_call: TRBJ1-2; cdr3_aa: CASSEAEGSYYGYTF
v_call: TRBV10-3; j_call: TRBJ1-2; cdr3_aa: CAIKGALLYGYTF
v_call: TRBV28; j_call: TRBJ1-1; cdr3_aa: CASREMMNTEAFF
v_call: TRBV7-3; j_call: TRBJ1-1; cdr3_aa: CASILDRGNTEAFF
v_call: TRBV19; j_call: TRBJ1-4; cdr3_aa: CASSMGREAKLFF
v_call: TRBV6-1; j_call: TRBJ1-1; cdr3_aa: CASSENSSRRRNTEAFF
v_call: TRBV6-5; j_call: TRBJ1-1; cdr3_aa: CASSSSTGFYTEAFF
v_call: TRBV3-1/TRBV3-2; j_call: TRBJ1-4; cdr3_aa: CASSLGPHTTNEKLFF
v_call: TRBV6-5; j_call: TRBJ1-5; cdr3_aa: CASSLTGGGQPQHF
v_call: TRBV19; j_call: TRBJ1-4; cdr3_aa: CASSLPTGLVEKLFF
v_call: TRBV28; j_call: TRBJ2-3; cdr3_aa: CASSPTGLGFDTQYF
v_call: TRBV6-5; j_call: TRBJ1-1; cdr3_aa: CASSYGTVNTEAFF
v_call: TRBV19; j_call: TRBJ2-5; cdr3_aa: CASSMVAGGLQETQYF
v_call: TRBV3-1/TRBV3-2; j_call: TRBJ2-5; cdr3_aa: CASSQSREQETQYF
v_call: TRBV6-1; j_call: TRBJ2-1; cdr3_aa: CASSVSHGQGAHEQFF
v_call: TRBV2; j_call: TRBJ1-1; cdr3_aa: CASSPLTGLNTEAFF
v_call: TRBV19; j_call: TRBJ1-4; cdr3_aa: CASSIAATNEKLFF
v_call: TRBV18; j_call: TRBJ1-1; cdr3_aa: CASSPRSNSLTEAFF
v_call: TRBV9; j_call: TRBJ2-5; cdr3_aa: CASSVGGAETQYF
v_call: TRBV6-5; j_call: TRBJ1-4; cdr3_aa: CASSYSGPATNEKLFF
v_call: TRBV5-3; j_call: TRBJ2-1; cdr3_aa: CARSLNGYSGRPNEQFF
v_call: TRBV3-1/TRBV3-2; j_call: TRBJ2-3; cdr3_aa: CASSQGFTDTQYF
v_call: TRBV18; j_call: TRBJ1-5; cdr3_aa: CASSPAQGKGQPQHF
v_call: TRBV30; j_call: TRBJ2-7; cdr3_aa: CAWRRPPGTSQYF
v_call: TRBV5-8; j_call: TRBJ1-2; cdr3_aa: CASSLDRIPNYGYTF
v_call: TRBV19; j_call: TRBJ2-5; cdr3_aa: CASSSQRGMLETQYF
v_call: TRBV19; j_call: TRBJ1-5; cdr3_aa: CASTPGFNQPQHF
v_call: TRBV10-3; j_call: TRBJ1-1; cdr3_aa: CAISSGTTEAFF